The T cell receptor (beta chain) under discussion was sequenced for a study of CD8 T cells in ankylosing spondylitis (dated by TCRdb to about 2017). About the investigation overall: T cell receptor beta repertoires were profiled in healthy donors and ankylosing spondylitis patients so that disease-linked TCR variants could be found. Peripheral blood was sampled, and synovial fluid was also collected from ankylosing spondylitis patients. The full study cohort was made up of about 24 ankylosing spondylitis patients and 108 healthy donors.

Sequencing was performed on an Illumina HiSeq 2500. Quantitative 5'-RACE with molecular barcodes was the method used to prepare the TCR beta libraries. The paper's data handling went like this. A new computational method based on a probabilistic model of VDJ rearrangement was used to identify disease-linked TCR variants. TCRdb reran the public reads through fastp at Q25 and MiXCR, keeping productive beta chains. Records with the same CDR3 protein are collapsed into one entry carrying the most frequent genes and DNA. TCRdb, not the original authors, processed these V and J calls. Here the sample has approximately 220,000 distinct CDR3 sequences; 20% to 30% occur a single time. Around 6.3% of the sample is held by the ten biggest clonotypes. The CDR3 starts with the cysteine, ends with the phenylalanine, and has 13 residues. Of all the DNA, just the CDR3 is kept, 39 bases in frame from base 1. In the germline V gene, CDR1 corresponds to SGHTA and CDR2 to FQGNSA. Trimming costs V 5 bases and J 4 bases, and their ends lie 8 bases apart.

There are many counts of this clonotype. Which antigen it targets is not known. Within one base of it there is no much larger clone, and no base qualities were kept. What the research found in general, with its limitations: A CD8+ phenotype was shown by the disease-linked clones, which were found at relatively low frequencies in peripheral blood. Significant enrichment of the disease-linked clones was reported in matched synovial fluid samples from ankylosing spondylitis patients. Blood from ankylosing spondylitis patients appeared to be characterized by a TCR beta motif composed of eight highly homologous amino acid variants. Some TCR beta motif variants had previously been reported in synovial fluid and blood of reactive arthritis patients, which suggested common disease-initiation mechanisms.

The chain employs TRBV7-2 and TRBJ2-2; the D segment cannot be called with confidence. Sequenced material: blood, either unsorted or a sorted T cell fraction (not recorded which). The sequence was obtained from a male donor with ankylosing spondylitis or in good health (not recorded which). The CDR3 loop reads CASSLRITGELFF. The nucleotide sequence is TGTGCCAGCAGCCTACGGATCACCGGGGAGCTGTTTTTT. This CDR3, with the reference TRBV7-2 and TRBJ2-2 proteins standing in past its ends, gives the full variable domain GAGVSQSPSNKVTEKGKDVELRCDPISGHTALYWYRQSLGQGLEFLIYFQGNSAPDKSGLPSDRFSAERTGGSVSTLTIQRTQQEDSAVYLCASSLRITGELFFGEGSRLTVL.